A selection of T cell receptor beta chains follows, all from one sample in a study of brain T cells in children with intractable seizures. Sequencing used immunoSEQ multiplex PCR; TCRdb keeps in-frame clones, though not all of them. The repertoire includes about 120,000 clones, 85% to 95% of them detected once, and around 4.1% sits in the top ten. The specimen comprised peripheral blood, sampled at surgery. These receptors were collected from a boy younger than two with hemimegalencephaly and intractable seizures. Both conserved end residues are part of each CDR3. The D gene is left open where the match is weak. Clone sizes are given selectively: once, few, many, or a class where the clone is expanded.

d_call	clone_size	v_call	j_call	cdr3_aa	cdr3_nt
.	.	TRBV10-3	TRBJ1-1	CAISDPRGAWDEAFF	TGTGCCATCAGTGATCCTAGAGGCGCCTGGGATGAAGCTTTCTTT
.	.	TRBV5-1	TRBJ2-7	CASTNGPYEQYF	TGCGCCAGCACAAACGGGCCTTACGAGCAGTACTTC
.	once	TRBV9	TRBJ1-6	CASSVGSQGGNSPLHF	TGTGCCAGCAGCGTAGGAAGTCAGGGCGGCAATTCACCCCTCCACTTT
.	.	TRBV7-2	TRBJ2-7	CASSLRASGDYEQYF	TGTGCCAGCAGCTTAAGAGCCAGCGGAGACTACGAGCAGTACTTC
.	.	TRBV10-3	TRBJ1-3	CAISDWTAGNTIYF	TGTGCCATCAGTGACTGGACAGCTGGAAACACCATATATTTT
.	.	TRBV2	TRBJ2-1	CASRSSAGSYNEQFF	TGTGCCAGCAGATCGAGCGCGGGCTCCTACAATGAGCAGTTCTTC
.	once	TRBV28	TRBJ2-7	CASSFFPPHEQYF	TGTGCCAGCAGTTTTTTCCCTCCCCACGAGCAGTACTTC
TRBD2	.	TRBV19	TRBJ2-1	CASRGLAGVYNEQFF	TGTGCCAGTAGGGGACTAGCGGGAGTCTACAATGAGCAGTTCTTC
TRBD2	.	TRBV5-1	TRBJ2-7	CASSLGASGRGEYF	TGCGCCAGCAGCTTGGGGGCTAGCGGGAGGGGTGAGTACTTC
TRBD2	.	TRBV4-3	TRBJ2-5	CASSRGGGETQYF	TGCGCCAGCAGTCGGGGCGGGGGAGAGACCCAGTACTTC
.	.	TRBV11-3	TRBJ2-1	CASSLDGSLNEQFF	TGTGCCAGCAGCTTAGACGGGTCTCTCAATGAGCAGTTCTTC
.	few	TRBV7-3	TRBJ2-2	CASSLRVGTGELFF	TGTGCCAGCAGCTTAAGGGTGGGAACCGGGGAGCTGTTTTTT
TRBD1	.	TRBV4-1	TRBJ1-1	CASSHAPRTGGRTEAFF	TGCGCCAGCAGCCACGCCCCCAGGACAGGGGGAAGGACTGAAGCTTTCTTT
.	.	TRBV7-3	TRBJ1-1	CASSLRGGAEAFF	TGTGCCAGCAGCTTAAGAGGGGGGGCTGAAGCTTTCTTT
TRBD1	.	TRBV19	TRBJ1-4	CASIATGTAFEKLFF	TGTGCCAGTATCGCAACCGGGACAGCTTTTGAAAAACTGTTTTTT
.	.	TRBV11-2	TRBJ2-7	CASSFPGTYEQYF	TGTGCCAGCAGCTTTCCGGGAACCTACGAGCAGTACTTC
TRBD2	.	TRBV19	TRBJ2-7	CASSILAGGYEQYF	TGTGCCAGTAGTATCCTAGCGGGGGGATACGAGCAGTACTTC
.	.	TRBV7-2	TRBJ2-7	CASSLERGPYEQYF	TGTGCCAGCAGCTTAGAAAGGGGACCCTACGAGCAGTACTTC
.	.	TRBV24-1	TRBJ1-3	CATSDSASGNTIYF	TGTGCCACCAGTGATTCCGCGTCTGGAAACACCATATATTTT
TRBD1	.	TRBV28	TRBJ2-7	CASSLWDRVYEQYF	TGTGCCAGCAGTTTATGGGACAGGGTCTACGAGCAGTACTTC
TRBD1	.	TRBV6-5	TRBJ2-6	CASSYGDSSGANVLTF	TGTGCCAGCAGTTACGGGGACAGCTCTGGGGCCAACGTCCTGACTTTC
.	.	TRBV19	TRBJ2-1	CASSMSIRGNEQFF	TGTGCCAGTAGTATGAGCATTCGGGGCAATGAGCAGTTCTTC
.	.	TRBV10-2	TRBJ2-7	CASTGAYEQYF	TGCGCCAGCACGGGGGCCTACGAGCAGTACTTC
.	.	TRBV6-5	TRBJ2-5	CASSRGLWETQYF	TGTGCCAGCAGCCGGGGCCTTTGGGAGACCCAGTACTTC
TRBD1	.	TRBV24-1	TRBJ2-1	CATSDPGQGTNEQFF	TGTGCCACCAGTGATCCGGGACAGGGCACCAATGAGCAGTTCTTC
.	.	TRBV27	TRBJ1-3	CASSLRSGVNTIYF	TGTGCCAGCAGTTTAAGATCAGGGGTCAACACCATATATTTT
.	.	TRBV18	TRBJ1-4	CASSPPSLQGYEKLFF	TGTGCCAGCTCACCACCGTCACTACAGGGATATGAAAAACTGTTTTTT
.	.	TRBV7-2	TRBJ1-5	CASSLVGDQPQHF	TGTGCCAGCAGCTTAGTTGGGGATCAGCCCCAGCATTTT
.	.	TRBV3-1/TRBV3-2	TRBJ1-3	CASSQRSASGNTIYF	TGTGCCAGCAGCCAAAGGTCAGCTTCTGGAAACACCATATATTTT
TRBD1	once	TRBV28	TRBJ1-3	CASRGSPTGRNTIYF	TGTGCCAGCAGGGGGTCGCCGACAGGGAGAAACACCATATATTTT
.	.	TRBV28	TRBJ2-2	CASSVLAGTGELFF	TGTGCCAGCAGCGTCTTGGCAGGGACCGGGGAGCTGTTTTTT
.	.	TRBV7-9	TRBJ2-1	CAGTYVGEQFF	TGTGCCGGAACCTACGTGGGTGAGCAGTTCTTC
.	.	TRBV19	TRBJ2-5	CASGFETQYF	TGTGCCAGCGGTTTCGAGACCCAGTACTTC
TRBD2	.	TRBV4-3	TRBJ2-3	CASSQDGLAGLTDTQYF	TGCGCCAGCAGCCAGGACGGACTAGCGGGACTGACAGATACGCAGTATTTT
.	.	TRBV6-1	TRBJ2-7	CASSEGGLVTYYEQYF	TGTGCCAGCAGTGAAGGGGGACTGGTTACCTACTACGAGCAGTACTTC
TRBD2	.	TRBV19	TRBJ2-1	CASSIDGPRLAGFNEQFF	TGTGCCAGTAGTATAGATGGCCCCAGACTAGCGGGATTCAATGAGCAGTTCTTC
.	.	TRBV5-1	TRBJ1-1	CASSLAGSGRTEAFF	TGCGCCAGCAGCTTGGCGGGCTCGGGGAGGACTGAAGCTTTCTTT
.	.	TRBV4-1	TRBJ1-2	CASSQMMGGYTF	TGCGCCAGCAGCCAGATGATGGGTGGCTACACCTTC